These T cell receptor beta chains were read from a single sample in a study of blood T cell repertoires in COVID-19. The repertoire was sequenced with immunoSEQ multiplex PCR; TCRdb's copy has only in-frame clones and lacks some. The sample holds about 350,000 clones; almost 90% are singletons and the top ten take 0.85% to 1.3%. The sample comprised PBMCs or T cells enriched from blood (not recorded which). Every receptor here comes from a woman in her 30s who had been exposed to COVID-19. Each CDR3 is given with its conserved first and last residue. Fields, in order: V gene, J gene, CDR3 length, clone size, D gene, CDR3 protein, CDR3 DNA. The D gene is left open where the match is weak. The listing skips clone size in some rows; elsewhere it reads once, few, many or a size class.

v_gene: TRBV27
j_gene: TRBJ1-1
len: 13
abundance: once
d_gene: .
CDR3aa: CASSLQLPNEAFF
CDR3nt: TGTGCCAGCAGCTTACAACTACCCAACGAAGCTTTCTTT

v_gene: TRBV20-1
j_gene: TRBJ2-5
len: 11
abundance: once
d_gene: .
CDR3aa: CSAPIGETQYF
CDR3nt: TGCAGTGCTCCAATCGGGGAGACCCAGTACTTC

v_gene: TRBV18
j_gene: TRBJ1-1
len: 16
abundance: .
d_gene: TRBD1
CDR3aa: CASSPGTGGSGTEAFF
CDR3nt: TGTGCCAGCTCACCAGGGACAGGGGGCTCAGGGACTGAAGCTTTCTTT

v_gene: TRBV2
j_gene: TRBJ2-2
len: 17
abundance: .
d_gene: TRBD1
CDR3aa: CASSEGTGFMDTGELFF
CDR3nt: TGTGCCAGCAGTGAGGGGACAGGGTTTATGGACACCGGGGAGCTGTTTTTT

v_gene: TRBV11-3
j_gene: TRBJ2-7
len: 18
abundance: few
d_gene: TRBD2
CDR3aa: CASSSRAAILAGTYEQYF
CDR3nt: TGTGCCAGCAGCTCCCGGGCTGCAATACTAGCGGGAACCTACGAGCAGTACTTC

v_gene: TRBV27
j_gene: TRBJ1-2
len: 14
abundance: .
d_gene: .
CDR3aa: CASSSGTPGLGYTF
CDR3nt: TGTGCCAGCAGTTCGGGGACACCGGGTCTGGGCTACACCTTC

v_gene: TRBV5-1
j_gene: TRBJ2-1
len: 18
abundance: .
d_gene: TRBD1
CDR3aa: CASPAPDREAEENNEQFF
CDR3nt: TGCGCCAGCCCCGCTCCGGACAGGGAAGCAGAAGAGAACAATGAGCAGTTCTTC

v_gene: TRBV4-2
j_gene: TRBJ2-2
len: 17
abundance: .
d_gene: TRBD1
CDR3aa: CASSQEGGTGNTGELFF
CDR3nt: TGTGCCAGCAGCCAAGAGGGCGGGACAGGGAACACCGGGGAGCTGTTTTTT

v_gene: TRBV6-5
j_gene: TRBJ1-5
len: 15
abundance: .
d_gene: .
CDR3aa: CASSQDSLGNQPQHF
CDR3nt: TGTGCCAGCAGCCAGGACTCACTGGGAAATCAGCCCCAGCATTTT

v_gene: TRBV5-1
j_gene: TRBJ1-2
len: 12
abundance: .
d_gene: .
CDR3aa: CASRGGESGYTF
CDR3nt: TGCGCCAGCCGAGGAGGGGAGTCAGGCTACACCTTC

v_gene: TRBV27
j_gene: TRBJ2-7
len: 15
abundance: once
d_gene: TRBD1
CDR3aa: CASSFSTGGTYEQYF
CDR3nt: TGTGCCAGCAGTTTTTCGACAGGGGGCACCTACGAGCAGTACTTC

v_gene: TRBV7-3
j_gene: TRBJ2-2
len: 15
abundance: .
d_gene: TRBD2
CDR3aa: CASSPTSGGTGELFF
CDR3nt: TGTGCCAGCAGCCCCACTAGCGGGGGCACCGGGGAGCTGTTTTTT

v_gene: TRBV7-8
j_gene: TRBJ2-7
len: 13
abundance: .
d_gene: .
CDR3aa: CVSVASDSYEQYF
CDR3nt: TGTGTATCTGTGGCTAGCGACTCCTACGAGCAGTACTTC

v_gene: TRBV27
j_gene: TRBJ1-5
len: 17
abundance: .
d_gene: .
CDR3aa: CASSTTARAAGNQPQHF
CDR3nt: TGTGCCAGCAGTACCACGGCCAGGGCGGCAGGCAATCAGCCCCAGCATTTT

v_gene: TRBV6-2/TRBV6-3
j_gene: TRBJ2-7
len: 11
abundance: .
d_gene: .
CDR3aa: CASSYGSEQYF
CDR3nt: TGTGCCAGCAGTTATGGTAGCGAGCAGTACTTC

v_gene: TRBV7-9
j_gene: TRBJ2-7
len: 14
abundance: few
d_gene: .
CDR3aa: CASSLPGTPYEQYF
CDR3nt: TGTGCCAGCAGCTTACCGGGAACCCCCTACGAGCAGTACTTC

v_gene: TRBV6-5
j_gene: TRBJ2-5
len: 15
abundance: few
d_gene: TRBD2
CDR3aa: CASSREASGSETRYF
CDR3nt: TGTGCCAGCAGCCGAGAGGCTAGCGGGAGTGAGACCCGTTACTTC

v_gene: TRBV5-1
j_gene: TRBJ2-2
len: 15
abundance: .
d_gene: .
CDR3aa: CASSFGAGVTGELFF
CDR3nt: TGCGCCAGCAGCTTCGGGGCAGGGGTGACCGGGGAGCTGTTTTTT

v_gene: TRBV10-1
j_gene: TRBJ2-5
len: 14
abundance: .
d_gene: .
CDR3aa: CASSDVAGGETQYF
CDR3nt: TGCGCCAGCAGTGATGTGGCAGGAGGGGAGACCCAGTACTTC

v_gene: TRBV4-1
j_gene: TRBJ2-5
len: 15
abundance: .
d_gene: TRBD2
CDR3aa: CASSPGLAVQETQYF
CDR3nt: TGCGCCAGCAGCCCGGGACTAGCGGTACAAGAGACCCAGTACTTC

v_gene: TRBV14
j_gene: TRBJ2-7
len: 15
abundance: once
d_gene: TRBD1
CDR3aa: CASSHRDRTTYEQYF
CDR3nt: TGTGCCAGCAGCCACCGGGACAGGACAACCTACGAGCAGTACTTC

v_gene: TRBV5-4
j_gene: TRBJ2-7
len: 15
abundance: .
d_gene: TRBD1
CDR3aa: CASSVGLTGVYEQYF
CDR3nt: TGTGCCAGCAGCGTGGGGTTGACAGGGGTTTACGAGCAGTACTTC

v_gene: TRBV7-8
j_gene: TRBJ2-7
len: 16
abundance: .
d_gene: TRBD1
CDR3aa: CASSPGDRGVGYEQYF
CDR3nt: TGTGCCAGCAGCCCGGGGGACAGGGGGGTCGGCTACGAGCAGTACTTC

v_gene: TRBV5-8
j_gene: TRBJ2-3
len: 17
abundance: .
d_gene: .
CDR3aa: CASSLYVGGRSTDTQYF
CDR3nt: TGTGCCAGCAGCTTGTATGTAGGAGGGCGAAGCACAGATACGCAGTATTTT

v_gene: TRBV6-2/TRBV6-3
j_gene: TRBJ2-1
len: 14
abundance: .
d_gene: .
CDR3aa: CASSDTGSYNEQFF
CDR3nt: TGTGCCAGCAGTGATACTGGCTCCTACAATGAGCAGTTCTTC

v_gene: TRBV19
j_gene: TRBJ2-2
len: 13
abundance: .
d_gene: .
CDR3aa: CASSIGAPGELFF
CDR3nt: TGTGCCAGTAGTATAGGGGCCCCCGGGGAGCTGTTTTTT

v_gene: TRBV19
j_gene: TRBJ1-2
len: 15
abundance: .
d_gene: TRBD1
CDR3aa: CASSTIGTGNYGYTF
CDR3nt: TGTGCCAGTAGTACGATAGGGACAGGGAACTATGGCTACACCTTC

v_gene: TRBV9
j_gene: TRBJ1-6
len: 15
abundance: .
d_gene: .
CDR3aa: CASSAIPQGNSPLHF
CDR3nt: TGTGCCAGCAGCGCCATCCCCCAGGGGAATTCACCCCTCCACTTT

v_gene: TRBV27
j_gene: TRBJ2-3
len: 17
abundance: .
d_gene: TRBD2
CDR3aa: CASRLAGAWGGTDTQYF
CDR3nt: TGTGCCAGTAGACTAGCGGGAGCTTGGGGAGGCACAGATACGCAGTATTTT

v_gene: TRBV3-1/TRBV3-2
j_gene: TRBJ2-7
len: 17
abundance: once
d_gene: TRBD2
CDR3aa: CASSLGLAGAVSYEQYF
CDR3nt: TGTGCCAGCAGCCTGGGACTAGCGGGAGCGGTTTCCTACGAGCAGTACTTC

v_gene: TRBV3-1/TRBV3-2
j_gene: TRBJ2-7
len: 14
abundance: .
d_gene: .
CDR3aa: CASSLGHHSYEQYF
CDR3nt: TGTGCCAGCAGCCTAGGACACCACTCCTACGAGCAGTACTTC